Sequencing of this T cell receptor (beta chain) was carried out in a study of shared clonotypes between healthy human individuals. Study details: Plates per donor: three CD4 naive, three CD4 memory, two CD8 naive, one CD8 memory.

The CDR3 loop spans 14 amino acids. Germline CDR1 reads SNHLY; CDR2 reads FYNNEI. V was cut by 6 bases and J by 7 bases, with 19 bases left in between. The method was immunoSEQ multiplex PCR; TCRdb's version includes in-frame clones alone and lacks a portion of them. Of hundreds of thousands of clones in the sample, around 96% were seen once. Naive CD8 cells lacked CD45RO, underwent positive selection for CCR7 and left out terminally differentiated effector memory CD45RA+ cells. Caucasian adults living in Nashville, Tennessee, provided all samples. The chain employs TRBV2 and TRBJ2-7; TRBD1 might be the D (6 bases). Sequenced sample: naive CD8+ T cells sorted from blood. This receptor was obtained from a woman aged 25 to 39 in good health. Written as DNA, the CDR3 is TGTGCCAGCAGATGGTATGCAGGGGTAGAGGAGCAGTACTTC. This gives the protein CASRWYAGVEEQYF.